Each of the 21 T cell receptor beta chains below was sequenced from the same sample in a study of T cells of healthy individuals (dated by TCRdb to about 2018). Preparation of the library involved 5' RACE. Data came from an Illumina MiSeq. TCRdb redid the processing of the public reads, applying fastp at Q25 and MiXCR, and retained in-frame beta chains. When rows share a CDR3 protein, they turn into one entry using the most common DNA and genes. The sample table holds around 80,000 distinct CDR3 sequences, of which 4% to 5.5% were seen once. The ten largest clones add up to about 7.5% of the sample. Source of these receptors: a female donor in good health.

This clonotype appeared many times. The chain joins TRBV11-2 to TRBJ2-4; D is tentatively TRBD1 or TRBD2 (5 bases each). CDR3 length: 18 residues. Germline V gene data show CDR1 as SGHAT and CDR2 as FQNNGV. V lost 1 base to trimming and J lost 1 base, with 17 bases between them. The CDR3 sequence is CASSLVGPAEGAKNIQYF. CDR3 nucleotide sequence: TGTGCCAGCAGCTTAGTGGGACCGGCTGAGGGGGCCAAAAACATTCAGTACTTC.

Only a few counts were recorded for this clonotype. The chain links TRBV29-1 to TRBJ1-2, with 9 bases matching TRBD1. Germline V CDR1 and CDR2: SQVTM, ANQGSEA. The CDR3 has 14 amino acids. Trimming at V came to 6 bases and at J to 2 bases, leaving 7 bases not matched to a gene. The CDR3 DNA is TGCAGCGTCCAGGGGACAGGGAGCAACTATGGCTACACCTTC. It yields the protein CSVQGTGSNYGYTF.

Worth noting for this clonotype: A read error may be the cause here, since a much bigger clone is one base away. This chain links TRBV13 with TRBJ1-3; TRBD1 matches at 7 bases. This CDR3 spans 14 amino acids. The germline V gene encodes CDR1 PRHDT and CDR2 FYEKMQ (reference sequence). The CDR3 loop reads CASSSQGPGKTIYF. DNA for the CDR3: TGTGCCAGCAGCTCACAGGGGCCTGGAAAAACCATATATTTT.

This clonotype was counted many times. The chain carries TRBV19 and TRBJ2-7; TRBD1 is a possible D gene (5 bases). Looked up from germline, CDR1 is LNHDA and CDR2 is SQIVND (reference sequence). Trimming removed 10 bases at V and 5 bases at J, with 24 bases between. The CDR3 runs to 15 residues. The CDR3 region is CANRTVGEKGDEQYF. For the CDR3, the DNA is TGTGCCAATAGGACGGTCGGCGAAAAAGGGGACGAGCAGTACTTC. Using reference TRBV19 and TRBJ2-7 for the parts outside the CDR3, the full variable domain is DGGITQSPKYLFRKEGQNVTLSCEQNLNHDAMYWYRQDPGQGLRLIYYSQIVNDFQKGDIAEGYSVSREKKESFPLTVTSAQKNPTAFYLCANRTVGEKGDEQYFGPGTRLTVT.

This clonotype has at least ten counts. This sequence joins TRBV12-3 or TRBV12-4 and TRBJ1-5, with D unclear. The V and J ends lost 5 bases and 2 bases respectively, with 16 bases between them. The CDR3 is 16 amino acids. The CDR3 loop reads CASSPPSTYGNQPQHF. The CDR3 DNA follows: TGTGCCAGCAGTCCGCCATCCACCTACGGCAATCAGCCCCAGCATTTT.

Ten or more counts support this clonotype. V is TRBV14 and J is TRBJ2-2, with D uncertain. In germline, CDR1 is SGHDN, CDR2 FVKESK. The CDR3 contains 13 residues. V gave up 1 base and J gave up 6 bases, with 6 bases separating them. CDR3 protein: CASSQADPGELFF. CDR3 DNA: TGTGCCAGCAGCCAAGCTGACCCCGGGGAGCTGTTTTTT.

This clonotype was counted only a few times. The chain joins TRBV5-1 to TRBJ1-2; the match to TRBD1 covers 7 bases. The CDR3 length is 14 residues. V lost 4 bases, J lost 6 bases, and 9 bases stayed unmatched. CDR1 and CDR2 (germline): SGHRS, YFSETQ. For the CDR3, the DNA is TGCGCCAGCAGCCCCGGAGACAGGGCTCATGGCTACACCTTC. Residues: CASSPGDRAHGYTF.

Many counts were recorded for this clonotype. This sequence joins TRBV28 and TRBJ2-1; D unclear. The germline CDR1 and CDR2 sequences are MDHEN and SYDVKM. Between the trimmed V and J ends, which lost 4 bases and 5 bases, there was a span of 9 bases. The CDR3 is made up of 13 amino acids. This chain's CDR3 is CASSWTGDNEQFF. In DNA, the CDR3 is TGTGCCAGCAGTTGGACGGGCGACAATGAGCAGTTCTTC.

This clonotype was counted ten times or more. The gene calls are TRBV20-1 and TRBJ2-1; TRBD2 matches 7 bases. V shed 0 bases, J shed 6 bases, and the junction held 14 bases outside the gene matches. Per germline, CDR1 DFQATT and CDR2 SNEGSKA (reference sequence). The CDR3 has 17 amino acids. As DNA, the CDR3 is TGCAGTGCTAGAGATCTTGCTAGCGGAGGCTCCACCAATGAGCAGTTCTTC. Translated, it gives CSARDLASGGSTNEQFF.

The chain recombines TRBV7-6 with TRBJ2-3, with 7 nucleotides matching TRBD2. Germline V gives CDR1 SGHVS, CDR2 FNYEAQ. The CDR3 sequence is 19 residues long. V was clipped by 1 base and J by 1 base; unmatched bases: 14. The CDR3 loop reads CASSLDVFATSTRTDTQYF. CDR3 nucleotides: TGTGCCAGCAGCTTAGATGTTTTCGCGACTAGCACGCGCACAGATACGCAGTATTTT.

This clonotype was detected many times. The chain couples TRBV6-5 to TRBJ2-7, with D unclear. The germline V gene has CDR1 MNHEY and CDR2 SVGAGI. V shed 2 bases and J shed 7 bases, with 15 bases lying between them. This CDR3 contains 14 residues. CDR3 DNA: TGTGCCAGCAGTTACGGAACTCCCCCTGGTGAGCAGTACTTC. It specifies CASSYGTPPGEQYF.

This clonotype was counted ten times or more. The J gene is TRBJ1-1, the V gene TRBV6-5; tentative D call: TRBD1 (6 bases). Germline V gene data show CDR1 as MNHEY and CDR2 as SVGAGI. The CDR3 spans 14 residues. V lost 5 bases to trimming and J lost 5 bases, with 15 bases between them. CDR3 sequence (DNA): TGTGCCAGCAGTACCCACAGGGCGGGGACTGAAGCTTTCTTT. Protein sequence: CASSTHRAGTEAFF.

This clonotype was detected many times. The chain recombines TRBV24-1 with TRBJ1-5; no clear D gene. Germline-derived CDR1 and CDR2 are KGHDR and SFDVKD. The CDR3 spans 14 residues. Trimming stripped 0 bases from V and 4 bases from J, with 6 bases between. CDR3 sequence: CATSDLKSNQPQHF. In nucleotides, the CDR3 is TGTGCCACCAGTGATTTGAAGAGTAATCAGCCCCAGCATTTT.

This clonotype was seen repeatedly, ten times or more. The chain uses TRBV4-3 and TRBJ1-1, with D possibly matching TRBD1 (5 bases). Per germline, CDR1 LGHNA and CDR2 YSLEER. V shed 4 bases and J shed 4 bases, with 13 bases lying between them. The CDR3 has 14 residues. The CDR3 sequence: CASSLHPGVTEAFF. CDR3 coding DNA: TGCGCCAGCAGCCTTCACCCGGGGGTCACTGAAGCTTTCTTT.

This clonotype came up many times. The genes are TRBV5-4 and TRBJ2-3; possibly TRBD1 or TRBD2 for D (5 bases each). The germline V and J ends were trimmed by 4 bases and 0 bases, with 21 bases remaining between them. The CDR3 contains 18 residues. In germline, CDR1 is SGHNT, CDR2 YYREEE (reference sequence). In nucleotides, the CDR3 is TGTGCCAGCAGCCCCCGCCCGGCCGGGACCATTAGCACAGATACGCAGTATTTT. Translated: CASSPRPAGTISTDTQYF.

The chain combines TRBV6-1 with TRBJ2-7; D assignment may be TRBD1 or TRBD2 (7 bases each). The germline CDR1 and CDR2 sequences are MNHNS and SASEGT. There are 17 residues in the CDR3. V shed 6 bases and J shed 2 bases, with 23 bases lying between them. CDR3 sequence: CASSQRGEGADPYEQYF. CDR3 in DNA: TGTGCCAGCAGCCAAAGAGGGGAGGGGGCTGATCCCTACGAGCAGTACTTC.

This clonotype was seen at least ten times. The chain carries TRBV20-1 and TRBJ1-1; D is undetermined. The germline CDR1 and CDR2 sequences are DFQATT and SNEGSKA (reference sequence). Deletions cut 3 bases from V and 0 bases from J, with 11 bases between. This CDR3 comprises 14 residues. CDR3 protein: CSASRAGLNTEAFF. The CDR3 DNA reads TGCAGTGCTAGTCGGGCAGGACTGAACACTGAAGCTTTCTTT.

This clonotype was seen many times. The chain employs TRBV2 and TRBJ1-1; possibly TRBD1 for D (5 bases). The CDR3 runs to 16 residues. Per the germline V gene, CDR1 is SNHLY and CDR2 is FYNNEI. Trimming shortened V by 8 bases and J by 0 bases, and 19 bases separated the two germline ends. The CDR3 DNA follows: TGTGCCAGCCTTACGACTCGTAGGGGTATGAACACTGAAGCTTTCTTT. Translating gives CASLTTRRGMNTEAFF.

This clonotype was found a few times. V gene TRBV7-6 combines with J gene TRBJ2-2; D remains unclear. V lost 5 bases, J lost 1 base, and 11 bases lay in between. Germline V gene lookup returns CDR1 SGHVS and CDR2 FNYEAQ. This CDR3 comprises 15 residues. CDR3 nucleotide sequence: TGTGCCAGCAGCCCCCACCTCTTGAACACCGGGGAGCTGTTTTTT. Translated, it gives CASSPHLLNTGELFF.

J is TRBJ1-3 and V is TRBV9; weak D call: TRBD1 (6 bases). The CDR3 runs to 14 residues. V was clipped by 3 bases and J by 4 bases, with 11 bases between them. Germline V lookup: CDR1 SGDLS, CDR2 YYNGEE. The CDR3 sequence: CASSEGGTGNTIYF. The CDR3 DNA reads TGTGCCAGCAGCGAGGGGGGGACAGGAAACACCATATATTTT.

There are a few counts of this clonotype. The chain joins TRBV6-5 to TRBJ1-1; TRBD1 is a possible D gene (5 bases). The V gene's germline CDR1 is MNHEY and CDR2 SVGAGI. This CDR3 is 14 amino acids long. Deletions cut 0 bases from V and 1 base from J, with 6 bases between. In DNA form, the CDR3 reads TGTGCCAGCAGTTACTCTGGGACGAACACTGAAGCTTTCTTT. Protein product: CASSYSGTNTEAFF.